This T cell receptor beta chain originates from a study of blood T cell repertoires in COVID-19. Libraries were prepared by immunoSEQ multiplex PCR; TCRdb keeps only in-frame clonotypes and omits some of them. In the table there are under 250,000 clones, 89% of which are singletons. Turning to this clone: This sample includes further DNA sequences coding for the same CDR3.

Per germline, CDR1 MNHEY and CDR2 SVGAGI. V lost 0 bases and J lost 3, with 6 bases in between. The CDR3 is made up of 14 amino acids. The sequence came from a man between 60 and 75 years old who had recovered from COVID-19. What was sequenced was peripheral blood. The chain employs TRBV6-5 and TRBJ1-5; no definite D call. For the CDR3, the DNA is TGTGCCAGCAGTTACTCAAGCCACAATCAGCCCCAGCATTTT. Protein product: CASSYSSHNQPQHF.